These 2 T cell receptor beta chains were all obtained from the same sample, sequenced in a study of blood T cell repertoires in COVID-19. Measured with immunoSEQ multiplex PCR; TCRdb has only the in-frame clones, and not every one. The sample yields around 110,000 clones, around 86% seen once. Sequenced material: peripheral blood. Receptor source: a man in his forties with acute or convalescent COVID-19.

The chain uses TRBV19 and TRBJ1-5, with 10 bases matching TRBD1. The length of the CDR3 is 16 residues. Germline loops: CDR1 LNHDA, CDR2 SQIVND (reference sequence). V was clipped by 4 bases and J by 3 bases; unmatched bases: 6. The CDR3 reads CASSKRGQGNNQPQHF. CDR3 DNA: TGTGCCAGTAGTAAAAGGGGACAGGGGAACAATCAGCCCCAGCATTTT.

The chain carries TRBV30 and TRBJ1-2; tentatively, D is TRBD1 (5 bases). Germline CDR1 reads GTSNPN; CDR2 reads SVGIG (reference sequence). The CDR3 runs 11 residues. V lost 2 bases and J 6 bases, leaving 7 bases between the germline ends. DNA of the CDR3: TGTGCCTGGAGTCAAGGGGATGGCTACACCTTC. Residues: CAWSQGDGYTF. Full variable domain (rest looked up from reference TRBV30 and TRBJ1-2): SQTIHQWPATLVQPVGSPLSLECTVEGTSNPNLYWYRQAAGRGLQLLFYSVGIGQISSEVPQNLSASRPQDRQFILSSKKLLLSDSGFYLCAWSQGDGYTFGSGTRLTVV.